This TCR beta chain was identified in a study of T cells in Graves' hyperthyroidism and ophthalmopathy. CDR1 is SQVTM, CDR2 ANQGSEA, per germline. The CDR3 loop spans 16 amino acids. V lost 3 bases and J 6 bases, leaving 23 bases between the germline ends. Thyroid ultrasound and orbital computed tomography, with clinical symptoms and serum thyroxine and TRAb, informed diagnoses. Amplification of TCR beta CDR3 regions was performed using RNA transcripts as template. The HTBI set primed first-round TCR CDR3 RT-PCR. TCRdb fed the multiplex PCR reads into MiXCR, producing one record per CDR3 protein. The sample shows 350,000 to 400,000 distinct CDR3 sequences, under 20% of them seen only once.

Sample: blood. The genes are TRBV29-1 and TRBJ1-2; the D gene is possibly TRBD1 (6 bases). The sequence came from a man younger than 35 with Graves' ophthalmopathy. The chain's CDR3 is CSVDGLPGHSLDGYTF. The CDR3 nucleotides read TGCAGCGTTGACGGTCTTCCGGGACACAGTCTCGATGGCTACACCTTC.